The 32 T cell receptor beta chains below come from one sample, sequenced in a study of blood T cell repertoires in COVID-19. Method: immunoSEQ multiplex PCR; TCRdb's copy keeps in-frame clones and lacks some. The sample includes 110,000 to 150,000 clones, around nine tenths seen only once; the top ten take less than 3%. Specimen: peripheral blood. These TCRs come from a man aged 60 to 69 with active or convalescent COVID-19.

The CDR3 DNA sequence: TGCGCCAGCAGCCAGGGGTATAGCGGGGGGGCAGGGGAGACCCAGTACTTC. Its protein is CASSQGYSGGAGETQYF. The rearrangement links TRBV4-3 to TRBJ2-5; 11 positions match TRBD2. The V gene end was trimmed by 3 bases and the J gene end by 5 bases; junction bases not matched to a gene: 11. The CDR3 length is 17 residues. The germline gives CDR1 LGHNA, CDR2 YSLEER.

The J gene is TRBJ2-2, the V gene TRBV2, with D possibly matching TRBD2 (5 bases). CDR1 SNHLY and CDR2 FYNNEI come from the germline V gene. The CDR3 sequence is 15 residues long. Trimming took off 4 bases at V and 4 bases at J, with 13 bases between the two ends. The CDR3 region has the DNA TGTGCCAGCAGTGGGGTGGGCGCGGGCACCGGGGAGCTGTTTTTT. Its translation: CASSGVGAGTGELFF.

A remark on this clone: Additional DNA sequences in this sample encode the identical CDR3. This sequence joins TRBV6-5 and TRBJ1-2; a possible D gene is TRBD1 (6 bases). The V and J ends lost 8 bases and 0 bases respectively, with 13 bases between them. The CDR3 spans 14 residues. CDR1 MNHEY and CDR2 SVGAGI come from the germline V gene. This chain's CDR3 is CASRRTGSNYGYTF. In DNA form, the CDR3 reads TGTGCCAGCCGTCGTACAGGGTCTAACTATGGCTACACCTTC.

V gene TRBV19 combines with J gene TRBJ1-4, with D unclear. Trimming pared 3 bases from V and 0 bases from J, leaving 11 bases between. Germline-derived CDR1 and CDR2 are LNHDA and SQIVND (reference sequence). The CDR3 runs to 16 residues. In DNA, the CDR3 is TGTGCCAGTAGTATGTCCCACGGAGCAACTAATGAAAAACTGTTTTTT. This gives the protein CASSMSHGATNEKLFF.

The CDR3 loop reads CASSLSQGVRDTIYF. The CDR3 region has the DNA TGTGCCAGCAGTTTATCTCAGGGGGTCCGCGACACCATATATTTT. This rearrangement joins TRBV28 to TRBJ1-3; TRBD1 agrees at 7 bases. In germline, CDR1 is MDHEN, CDR2 SYDVKM. Unmatched junction bases numbered 8, after V lost 1 base and J lost 8 bases. This CDR3 contains 15 residues.

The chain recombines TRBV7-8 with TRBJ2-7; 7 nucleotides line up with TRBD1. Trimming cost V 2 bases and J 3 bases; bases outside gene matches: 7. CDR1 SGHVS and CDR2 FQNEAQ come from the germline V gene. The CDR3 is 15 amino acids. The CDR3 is CASSLPRDSHYEQYF. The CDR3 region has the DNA TGTGCCAGCAGCTTACCCCGGGACAGTCACTACGAGCAGTACTTC. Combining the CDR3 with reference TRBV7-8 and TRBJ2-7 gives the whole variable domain GAGVSQSPRYKVAKRGQDVALRCDPISGHVSLFWYQQALGQGPEFLTYFQNEAQLDKSGLPSDRFFAERPEGSVSTLKIQRTQQEDSAVYLCASSLPRDSHYEQYFGPGTRLTVT.

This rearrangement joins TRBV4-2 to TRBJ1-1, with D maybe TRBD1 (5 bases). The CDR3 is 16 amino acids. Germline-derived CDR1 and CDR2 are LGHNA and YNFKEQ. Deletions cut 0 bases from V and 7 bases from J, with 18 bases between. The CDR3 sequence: CASSQEVRQGRGEAFF. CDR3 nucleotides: TGTGCCAGCAGCCAAGAAGTACGGCAGGGTAGGGGTGAAGCTTTCTTT.

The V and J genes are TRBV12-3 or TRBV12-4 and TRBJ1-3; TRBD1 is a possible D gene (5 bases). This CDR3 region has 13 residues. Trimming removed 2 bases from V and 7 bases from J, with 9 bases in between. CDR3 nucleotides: TGTGCCAGCAGTTTACCAGGGAGGAACACCATATATTTT. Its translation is CASSLPGRNTIYF.

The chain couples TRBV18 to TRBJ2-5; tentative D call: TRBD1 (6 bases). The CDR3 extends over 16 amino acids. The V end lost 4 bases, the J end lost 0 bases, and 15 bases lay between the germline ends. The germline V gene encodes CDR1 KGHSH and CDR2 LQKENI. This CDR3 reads CASSLYIRGDQETQYF. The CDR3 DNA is TGTGCCAGCTCACTATACATCAGGGGCGACCAAGAGACCCAGTACTTC.

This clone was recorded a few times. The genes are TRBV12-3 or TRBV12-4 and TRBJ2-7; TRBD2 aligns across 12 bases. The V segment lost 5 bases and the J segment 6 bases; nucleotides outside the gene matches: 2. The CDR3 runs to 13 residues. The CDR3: CASSRTSGVEQYF. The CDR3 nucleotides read TGTGCCAGCAGTCGGACTAGCGGGGTCGAGCAGTACTTC.

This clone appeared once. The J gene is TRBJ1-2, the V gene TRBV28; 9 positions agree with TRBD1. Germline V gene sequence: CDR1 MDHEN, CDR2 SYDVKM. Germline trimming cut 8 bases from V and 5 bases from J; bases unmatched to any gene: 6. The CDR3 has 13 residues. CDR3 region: CASLDRGSYGYTF. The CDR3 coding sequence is TGTGCCAGCTTAGACAGGGGGTCGTATGGCTACACCTTC.

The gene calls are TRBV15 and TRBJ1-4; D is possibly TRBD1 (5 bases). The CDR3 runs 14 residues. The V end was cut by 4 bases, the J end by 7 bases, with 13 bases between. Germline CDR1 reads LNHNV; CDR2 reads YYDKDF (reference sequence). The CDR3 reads CATSTGHGGEKLFF. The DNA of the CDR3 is TGTGCCACCAGCACGGGTCACGGGGGTGAAAAACTGTTTTTT.

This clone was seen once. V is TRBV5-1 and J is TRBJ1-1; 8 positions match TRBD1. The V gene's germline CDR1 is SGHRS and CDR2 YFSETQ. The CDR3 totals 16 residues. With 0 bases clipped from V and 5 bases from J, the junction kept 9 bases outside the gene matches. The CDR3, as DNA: TGCGCCAGCAGCTTGGGACAGGGGTTGAGATCGACTGAAGCTTTCTTT. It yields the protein CASSLGQGLRSTEAFF.

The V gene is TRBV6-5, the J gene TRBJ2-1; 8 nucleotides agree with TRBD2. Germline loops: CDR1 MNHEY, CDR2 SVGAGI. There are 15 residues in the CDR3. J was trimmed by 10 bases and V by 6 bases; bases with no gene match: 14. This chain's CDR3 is CASSPPGLDTREQFF. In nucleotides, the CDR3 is TGTGCCAGCAGCCCCCCGGGACTAGATACAAGGGAGCAGTTCTTC.

The CDR3 reads CASSQKGGRNSGQYF. Here the CDR3 DNA reads TGTGCCAGCAGCCAGAAAGGGGGACGAAATTCGGGGCAGTACTTC. This sequence joins TRBV3-1 (or the pseudogene TRBV3-2) and TRBJ2-7; the D gene is possibly TRBD1 (6 bases). Germline CDR1 and CDR2: LGHDT and YNNKEL (reference sequence). CDR3 length: 15 residues. Deletions cut 3 bases from V and 9 bases from J, with 21 bases between.

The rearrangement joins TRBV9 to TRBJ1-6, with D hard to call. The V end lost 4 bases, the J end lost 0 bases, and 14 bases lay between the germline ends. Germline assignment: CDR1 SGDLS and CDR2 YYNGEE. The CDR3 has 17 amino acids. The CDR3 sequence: CASSPRPISSYNSPLHF. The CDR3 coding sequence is TGTGCCAGCAGCCCACGCCCTATAAGCTCCTATAATTCACCCCTCCACTTT.

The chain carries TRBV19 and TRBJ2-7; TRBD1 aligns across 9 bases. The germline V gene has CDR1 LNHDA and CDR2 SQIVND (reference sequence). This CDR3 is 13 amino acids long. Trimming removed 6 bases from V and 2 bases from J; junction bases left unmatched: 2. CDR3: CASRGQGTYEQYF. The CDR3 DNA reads TGTGCCAGTAGGGGACAGGGTACCTACGAGCAGTACTTC.

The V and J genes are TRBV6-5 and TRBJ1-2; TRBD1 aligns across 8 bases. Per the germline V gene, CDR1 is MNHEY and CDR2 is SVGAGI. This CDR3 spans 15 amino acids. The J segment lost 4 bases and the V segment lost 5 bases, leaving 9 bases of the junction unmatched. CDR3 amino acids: CASSRSTGVSYGYTF. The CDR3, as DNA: TGTGCCAGCAGTCGTTCGACAGGGGTCTCCTATGGCTACACCTTC.

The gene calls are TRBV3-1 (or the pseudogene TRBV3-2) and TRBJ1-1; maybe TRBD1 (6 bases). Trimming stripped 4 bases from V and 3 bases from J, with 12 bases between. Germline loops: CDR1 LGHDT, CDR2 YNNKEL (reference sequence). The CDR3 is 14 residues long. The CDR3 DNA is TGTGCCAGCAGCCCCATAGGGGGGGACACTGAAGCTTTCTTT. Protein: CASSPIGGDTEAFF.

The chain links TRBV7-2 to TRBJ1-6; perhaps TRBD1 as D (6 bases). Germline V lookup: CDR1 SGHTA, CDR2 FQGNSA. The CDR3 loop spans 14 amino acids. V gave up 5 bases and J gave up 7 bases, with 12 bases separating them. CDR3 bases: TGTGCCAGCAGCCCGGGCAGGGGAAATTCACCCCTCCACTTT. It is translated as CASSPGRGNSPLHF. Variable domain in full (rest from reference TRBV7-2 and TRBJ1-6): GAGVSQSPSNKVTEKGKDVELRCDPISGHTALYWYRQSLGQGLEFLIYFQGNSAPDKSGLPSDRFSAERTGGSVSTLTIQRTQQEDSAVYLCASSPGRGNSPLHFGNGTRLTVT.

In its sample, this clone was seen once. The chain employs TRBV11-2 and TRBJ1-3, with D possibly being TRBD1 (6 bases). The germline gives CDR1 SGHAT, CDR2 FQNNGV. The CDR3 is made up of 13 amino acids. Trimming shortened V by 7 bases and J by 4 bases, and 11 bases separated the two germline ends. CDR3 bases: TGTGCCAGCATGGTACAGGGAGGAAACACCATATATTTT. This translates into CASMVQGGNTIYF. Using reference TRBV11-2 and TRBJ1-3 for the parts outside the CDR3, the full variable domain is EAGVAQSPRYKIIEKRQSVAFWCNPISGHATLYWYQQILGQGPKLLIQFQNNGVVDDSQLPKDRFSAERLKGVDSTLKIQPAKLEDSAVYLCASMVQGGNTIYFGEGSWLTVV.

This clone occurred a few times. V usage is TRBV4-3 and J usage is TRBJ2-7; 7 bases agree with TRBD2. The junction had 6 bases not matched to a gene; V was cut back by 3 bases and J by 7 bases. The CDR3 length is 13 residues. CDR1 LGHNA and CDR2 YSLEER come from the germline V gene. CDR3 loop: CASSQQREGEQYF. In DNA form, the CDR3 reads TGCGCCAGCAGCCAGCAGCGGGAAGGTGAGCAGTACTTC.

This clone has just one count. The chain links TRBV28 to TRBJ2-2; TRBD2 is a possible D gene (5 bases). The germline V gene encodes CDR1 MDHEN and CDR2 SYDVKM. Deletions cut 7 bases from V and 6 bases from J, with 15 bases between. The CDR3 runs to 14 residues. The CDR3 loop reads CASTTEVPPGELFF. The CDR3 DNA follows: TGTGCCAGCACTACGGAGGTCCCCCCCGGGGAGCTGTTTTTT. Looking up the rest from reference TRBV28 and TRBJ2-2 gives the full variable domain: DVKVTQSSRYLVKRTGEKVFLECVQDMDHENMFWYRQDPGLGLRLIYFSYDVKMKEKGDIPEGYSVSREKKERFSLILESASTNQTSMYLCASTTEVPPGELFFGEGSRLTVL.

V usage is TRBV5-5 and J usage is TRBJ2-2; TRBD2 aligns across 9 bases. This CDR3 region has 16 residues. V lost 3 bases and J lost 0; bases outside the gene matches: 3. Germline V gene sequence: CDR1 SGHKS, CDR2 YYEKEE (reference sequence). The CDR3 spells CASSSLAGANTGELFF. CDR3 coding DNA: TGTGCCAGCAGCTCCTTAGCGGGGGCGAACACCGGGGAGCTGTTTTTT.

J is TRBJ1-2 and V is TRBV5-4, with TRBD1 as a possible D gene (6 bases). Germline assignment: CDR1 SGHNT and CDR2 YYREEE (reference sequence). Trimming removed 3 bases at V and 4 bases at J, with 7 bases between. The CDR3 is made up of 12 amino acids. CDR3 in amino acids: CASSSDSYGYTF. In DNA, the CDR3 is TGTGCCAGCAGCTCGGACAGCTATGGCTACACCTTC.

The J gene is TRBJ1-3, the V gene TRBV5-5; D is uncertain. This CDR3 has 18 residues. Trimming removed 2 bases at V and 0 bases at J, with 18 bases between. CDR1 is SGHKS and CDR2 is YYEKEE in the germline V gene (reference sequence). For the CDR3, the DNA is TGTGCCAGCAGCTTACTATTGGGTGTCTTGGGCTCTGGAAACACCATATATTTT. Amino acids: CASSLLLGVLGSGNTIYF.

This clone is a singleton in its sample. CDR3 sequence: CASGQGYNQPQHF. CDR3 DNA sequence: TGTGCCAGCGGACAGGGGTACAATCAGCCCCAGCATTTT. The rearrangement uses TRBV6-5 and TRBJ1-5; 9 bases map to TRBD1. With 8 bases clipped from V and 3 bases from J, the junction kept 2 bases outside the gene matches. The CDR3 sequence is 13 residues long. The germline gives CDR1 MNHEY, CDR2 SVGAGI.

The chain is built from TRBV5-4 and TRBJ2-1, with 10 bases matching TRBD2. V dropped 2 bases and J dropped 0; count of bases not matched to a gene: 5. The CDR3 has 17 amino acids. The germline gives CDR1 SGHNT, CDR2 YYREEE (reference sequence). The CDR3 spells CASSLAGGSLSYNEQFF. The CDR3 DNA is TGTGCCAGCAGCTTAGCGGGGGGGTCTCTCTCCTACAATGAGCAGTTCTTC. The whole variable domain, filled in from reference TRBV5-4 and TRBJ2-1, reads ETGVTQSPTHLIKTRGQQVTLRCSSQSGHNTVSWYQQALGQGPQFIFQYYREEENGRGNFPPRFSGLQFPNYSSELNVNALELDDSALYLCASSLAGGSLSYNEQFFGPGTRLTVL.

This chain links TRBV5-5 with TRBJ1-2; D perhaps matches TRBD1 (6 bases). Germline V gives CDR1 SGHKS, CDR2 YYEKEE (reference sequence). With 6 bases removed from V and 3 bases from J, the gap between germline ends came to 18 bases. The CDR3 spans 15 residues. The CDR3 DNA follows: TGTGCCAGCAAGCCCTCGGGGGGCTGGGACTATGGCTACACCTTC. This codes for CASKPSGGWDYGYTF. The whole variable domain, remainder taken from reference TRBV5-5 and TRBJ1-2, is DAGVTQSPTHLIKTRGQQVTLRCSPISGHKSVSWYQQVLGQGPQFIFQYYEKEERGRGNFPDRFSARQFPNYSSELNVNALLLGDSALYLCASKPSGGWDYGYTFGSGTRLTVV.

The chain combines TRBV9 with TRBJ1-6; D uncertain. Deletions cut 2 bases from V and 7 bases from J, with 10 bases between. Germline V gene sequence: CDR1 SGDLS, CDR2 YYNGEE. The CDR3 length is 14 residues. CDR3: CASSVSVVNSPLHF. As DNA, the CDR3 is TGTGCCAGCAGCGTTTCGGTTGTCAATTCACCCCTCCACTTT.

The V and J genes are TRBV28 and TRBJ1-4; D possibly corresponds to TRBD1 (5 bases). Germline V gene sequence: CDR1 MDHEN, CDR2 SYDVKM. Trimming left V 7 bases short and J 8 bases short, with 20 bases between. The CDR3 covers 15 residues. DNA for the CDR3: TGTGCCAGCACCTCCTCAGGGCGGATTCGAGAAAAACTGTTTTTT. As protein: CASTSSGRIREKLFF.

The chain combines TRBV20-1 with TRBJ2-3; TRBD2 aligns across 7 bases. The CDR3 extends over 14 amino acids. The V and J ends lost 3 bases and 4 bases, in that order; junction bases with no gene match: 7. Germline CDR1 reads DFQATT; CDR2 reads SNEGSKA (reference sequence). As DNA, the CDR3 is TGCAGTGCTAGTATTGCGGGAGCGGCAGATACGCAGTATTTT. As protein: CSASIAGAADTQYF.